This T cell receptor (beta chain) was recovered during a study of blood T cell repertoires in COVID-19. About the research overall: The United States, Italy and Spain supplied acute and convalescent COVID-19 samples. T cells, B-cell-depleted T cells, or PBMCs provided the cDNA or gDNA that served as material.

Original handling: The authors estimated nucleated cell counts from reference gene primer amplification. Sequencing was performed with immunoSEQ multiplex PCR; in TCRdb, only in-frame clones are kept and a portion is missing. That table is the source of V, J and clone size, and D and trimming were worked out from the DNA. The table has tens of thousands of clones, 75% to 95% seen once. Between the trimmed V and J ends, which lost 5 bases and 5 bases, there was a span of 6 bases. Germline V gives CDR1 SGHAT, CDR2 FQNNGV. This CDR3 is 11 amino acids long. Sequenced: peripheral blood. The chain carries TRBV11-2 and TRBJ1-1; D unresolved. This receptor was identified in a human donor in a cohort sampled during active COVID-19. The CDR3: CASSLRTEAFF. The CDR3 DNA reads as TGTGCCAGCAGCCTACGGACTGAAGCTTTCTTT. Using reference TRBV11-2 and TRBJ1-1 for the parts outside the CDR3, the full variable domain is EAGVAQSPRYKIIEKRQSVAFWCNPISGHATLYWYQQILGQGPKLLIQFQNNGVVDDSQLPKDRFSAERLKGVDSTLKIQPAKLEDSAVYLCASSLRTEAFFGQGTRLTVV.